This T cell receptor (beta chain) was retrieved from a study of blood T cells in healthy people across ages. The CDR3 contains 19 residues. The V segment lost 4 bases and the J segment 3 bases; nucleotides outside the gene matches: 12. The V gene's germline CDR1 is DFQATT and CDR2 SNEGSKA (reference sequence). The sample holds a few counts of this clonotype. Its specificity is not known. Study results and limitations: Long-lived donors had more naive CD4+ cells and higher diversity than aged donors.

Alongside a J-beta primer mix, a sample-barcoded 5' primer served in a second PCR lasting about 7 to 12 cycles. Through a template-switch adaptor with 12 random nucleotides, each cDNA molecule received a tag. TCRdb redid the calling of the 5' RACE reads with MiXCR, one entry per CDR3 protein. The repertoire holds about 1,400,000 distinct CDR3 sequences, with 55% to 75% as singletons. The receptor's source is a young man in good health. The V call is TRBV20-1, the J call TRBJ2-1, with 16 bases aligning to TRBD2. The sample comprised blood. CDR3 sequence (DNA): TGCAGTGCTAAGCCGGGACTAGCGGGAGGGCCTGTTTTCTACAATGAGCAGTTCTTC. Its translation: CSAKPGLAGGPVFYNEQFF.